The present T cell receptor beta chain was sequenced within a study of T cell responses to AZD1222 COVID-19 vaccine (dated by TCRdb to 2020 to 2022). Some background on the complete study: AZD1222 recipients whose second dose came at about 4 weeks and those whose second dose came at about 12 weeks were combined into one group, since spike-specific TCR depth and breadth did not differ between the two schedules. Enrollment into the trials was organized by age into subgroups of 18-55, 56-69 and 70-plus years, and those subgroups contained approximately 150, 30 and 60 TCR-sequenced participants, respectively. TCR sequencing covered approximately 230 trial participants: approximately 200 given two doses of AZD1222 and 26 given two doses of MenACWY control vaccine.

Taken from the germline V gene (reference sequence), the CDR1 and CDR2 loops are LNHDA and SQIVND. The CDR3, cysteine through phenylalanine, is 16 amino acids long. CDR3 DNA only is kept here, 48 bases in frame from base 1. The V end loses 1 base and the J end loses 2 bases, and a stretch of 12 bases separates them. On the study overall, not on this receptor specifically: The vaccine-associated CD4 TCRs covered the entire spike protein, and the dominant responses fell in regions 160-218 and 743-854. Participants were mostly white British and included more females than males, and it was suggested by the authors that clonal diversity may have been underestimated. Conclusions about previously exposed vaccinees are limited because only five to seven AZD1222 recipients were SARS-CoV-2 seropositive at baseline. Reportedly, close to half of the unique spike-specific TCRs recognized epitopes lying outside the regions that are mutated in the B.1.351 and B.1.1.7 variants. Because no day 14 peak-response samples were available, repertoires were characterized only after the peak T cell response. The 56-69-year group was small, and its depth increase did not reach significance, likely because of low power. A significant rise in spike-specific TCR breadth and depth was observed after two AZD1222 doses relative to day 0 and relative to MenACWY recipients.

The CDR3 regions of human TCRbeta chains were analyzed by immunosequencing. Per the source publication's procedure: TCRs in the repertoires were matched against a reference library of SARS-CoV-2-specific TCRs that had been generated with the MIRA antigen-specificity platform. Breadth meant the fraction of unique TCRs that were SARS-CoV-2-associated, whereas depth meant the fraction of total T cells that were SARS-CoV-2-associated. Using the MIRA data, each spike-specific TCR was assigned both to the spike region to which the TCR was reactive and to a CD4 or CD8 class. Log10-transformed breadth and depth values were compared by one-way ANOVA with Sidak's multiple comparisons tests. TCRdb mirrors the immuneACCESS table, restricted to in-frame sequences. Some clones are absent from its copies; in checked studies, under half trace to an unresolved V gene, and the reason for the others is unknown. Clone size and V and J calls were adopted from that table, with D and trimming inferred from the DNA. The sample table holds about 96,000 clones, of which around 89% were seen once. The leading ten clones occupy approximately 1.5% of the sample.

A word on this clone: The clone's antigen remains unknown. The record has no base qualities; no much larger clone is one base away.

Reading the label with the study, this specimen's time point is: baseline before first vaccination. Vaccinee samples were obtained from the UK trials COV001 and COV002, which included a single-blind randomized controlled phase 2/3 trial of AZD1222 (ChAdOx1 nCoV-19) in healthy adults. For TCRbeta chain sequencing, PBMC samples from trial participants were taken at day 0 and at day 28 after the second dose. Specimen: peripheral blood, collected on day 0 of AZD1222 vaccination. The rearrangement combines TRBV19 with TRBJ1-5, and the D gene may be TRBD1, 6 bases matching. This TCR was recovered from an adult in good health. The DNA reads as follows: TGTGCCAGTAGTATAGTAGGGCAGGGGCGCAATCAGCCCCAGCATTTT. The translation is CASSIVGQGRNQPQHF.